A selection of T cell receptor beta chains follows, all from one sample in a study of T cells after yellow fever vaccination. TCRdb re-analysed the 5' RACE reads in MiXCR, keeping a single row per CDR3 protein. The data hold approximately 300,000 distinct CDR3 sequences, with roughly 10% observed a single time. Source: CD4+ T cells sorted from PBMCs, taken 45 days after the yellow fever booster vaccination. The receptors derive from a man younger than 35 who received the YFV17D yellow fever vaccine. CDR3s include the opening cysteine and the closing phenylalanine or tryptophan. The order of the fields is CDR3 protein, V gene.

CASSPELRATNEKLFF TRBV4-3
CASSRDRVNTEAFF TRBV5-1
CASSLVVTDNNEQFF TRBV7-2
CASSESTPASYQETQYF TRBV10-1
CASSFRDFVYNEQFF TRBV5-1
CASSLANSGNSPLHF TRBV5-4
CSAPPPGSEQFF TRBV20-1
CASSELRGSSTDTQYF TRBV6-1
CASSLDRSYGYTF TRBV11-2
CASSSARGQSTGANVLTF TRBV27
CASSPQGYERYF TRBV12-3/TRBV12-4
CSGGFQGESRSLYGYTF TRBV29-1
CASSLSGPSSGYTF TRBV7-9
CASSVFQSTDTQYF TRBV7-9
CASSLKGAGDKNIQYF TRBV18
CASSPQGGDEQYF TRBV18
CASSQVGGNEQFF TRBV3-1
CASSRDRWNTEAFF TRBV5-1
CASSSLGVGYTF TRBV28
CASSLTAIPYNEQFF TRBV7-3
CASSLNRGSAEQFF TRBV7-2
CASSQEEGDEQYF TRBV11-3
CASTGQKSPGVEEKLFF TRBV21-1
CASSSSGLRNWQFF TRBV5-1
CASSPTGGATNEKLFF TRBV4-3
CASSLAGSPHQETQYF TRBV5-6
CASSQLAGGRTETQYF TRBV2